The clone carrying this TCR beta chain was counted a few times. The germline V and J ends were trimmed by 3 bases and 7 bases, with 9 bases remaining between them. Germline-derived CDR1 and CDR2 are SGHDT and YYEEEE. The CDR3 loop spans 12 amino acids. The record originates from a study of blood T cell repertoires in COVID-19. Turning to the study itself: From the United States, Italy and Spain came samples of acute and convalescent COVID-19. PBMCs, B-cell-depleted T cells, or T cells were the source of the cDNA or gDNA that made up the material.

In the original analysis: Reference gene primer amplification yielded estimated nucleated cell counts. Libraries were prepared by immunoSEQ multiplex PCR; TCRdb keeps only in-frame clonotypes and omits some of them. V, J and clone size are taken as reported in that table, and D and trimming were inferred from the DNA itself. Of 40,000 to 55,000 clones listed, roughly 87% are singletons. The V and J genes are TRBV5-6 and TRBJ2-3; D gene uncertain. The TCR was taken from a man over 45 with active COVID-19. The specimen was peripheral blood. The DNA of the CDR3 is TGTGCCAGCAGCTCTCAACTTTATACGCAGTATTTT. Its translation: CASSSQLYTQYF.